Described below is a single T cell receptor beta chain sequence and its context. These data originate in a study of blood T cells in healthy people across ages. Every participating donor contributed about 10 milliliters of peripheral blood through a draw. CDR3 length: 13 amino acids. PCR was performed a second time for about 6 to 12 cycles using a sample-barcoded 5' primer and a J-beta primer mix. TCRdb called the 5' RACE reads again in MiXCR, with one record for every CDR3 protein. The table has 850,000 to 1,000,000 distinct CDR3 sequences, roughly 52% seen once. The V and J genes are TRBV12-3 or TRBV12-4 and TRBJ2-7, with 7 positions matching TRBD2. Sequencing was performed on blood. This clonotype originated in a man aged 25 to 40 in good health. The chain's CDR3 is CATRGAGRYEQYF. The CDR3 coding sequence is TGTGCAACGCGCGGAGCGGGAAGGTATGAGCAGTACTTC.